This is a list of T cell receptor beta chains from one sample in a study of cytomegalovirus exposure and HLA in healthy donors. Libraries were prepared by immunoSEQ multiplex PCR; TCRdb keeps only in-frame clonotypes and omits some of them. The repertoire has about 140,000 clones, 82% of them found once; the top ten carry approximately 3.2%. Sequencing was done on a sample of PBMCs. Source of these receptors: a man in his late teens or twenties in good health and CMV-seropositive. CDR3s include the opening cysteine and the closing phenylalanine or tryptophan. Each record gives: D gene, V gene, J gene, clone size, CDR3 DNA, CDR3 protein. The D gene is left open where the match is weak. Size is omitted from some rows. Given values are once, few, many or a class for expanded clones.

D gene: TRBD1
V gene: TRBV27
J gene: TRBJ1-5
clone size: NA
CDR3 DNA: TGTGCCAGCAGGGGACAGGGAGCTCAGCCCCAGCATTTT
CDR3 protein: CASRGQGAQPQHF

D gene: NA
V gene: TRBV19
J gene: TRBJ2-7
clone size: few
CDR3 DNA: TGTGCCAGTAGTATCGACCGGGCCACCCGGGGCGAGCAGTACTTC
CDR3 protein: CASSIDRATRGEQYF

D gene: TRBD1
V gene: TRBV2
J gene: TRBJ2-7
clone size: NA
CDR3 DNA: TGTGCCAGCAGACTGACCGGGACAGGGAGCTACGAGCAGTACTTC
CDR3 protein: CASRLTGTGSYEQYF

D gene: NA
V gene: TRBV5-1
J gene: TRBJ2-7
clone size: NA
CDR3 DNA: TGCGCCAGCAGCCTCGTCGGGGACGAGCAGTACTTC
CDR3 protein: CASSLVGDEQYF

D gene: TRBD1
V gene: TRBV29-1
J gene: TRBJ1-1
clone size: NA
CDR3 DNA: TGCAGCGTTGCGGGACAGGGGGCCGCCACTGAAGCTTTCTTT
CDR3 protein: CSVAGQGAATEAFF

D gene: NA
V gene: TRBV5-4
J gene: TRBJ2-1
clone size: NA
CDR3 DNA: TGTGCCAGCAGCTTGGCGGGAGTGGCGGGGAATGAGCAGTTCTTC
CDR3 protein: CASSLAGVAGNEQFF

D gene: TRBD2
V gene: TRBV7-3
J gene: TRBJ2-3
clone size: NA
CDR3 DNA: TGTGCCAGCAGCTTAATGGCTACTAGCGGGAGAGGTAGAGATACGCAGTATTTT
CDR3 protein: CASSLMATSGRGRDTQYF

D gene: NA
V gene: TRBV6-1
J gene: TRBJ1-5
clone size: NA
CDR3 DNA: TGTGCCAGCAGCGGGAGCGGGGCAAGCAATCAGCCCCAGCATTTT
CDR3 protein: CASSGSGASNQPQHF

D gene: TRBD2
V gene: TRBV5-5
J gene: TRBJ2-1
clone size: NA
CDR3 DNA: TGTGCCAGCAGCCCCCGGCGGGGGATGAATGAGCAGTTCTTC
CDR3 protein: CASSPRRGMNEQFF

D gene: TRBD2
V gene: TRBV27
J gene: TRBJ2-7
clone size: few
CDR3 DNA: TGTGCCAGCAGTTTATCTCCCCTAGCGGGGGTATCCTACGAGCAGTACTTC
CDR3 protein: CASSLSPLAGVSYEQYF

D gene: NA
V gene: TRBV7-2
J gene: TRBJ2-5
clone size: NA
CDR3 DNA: TGTGCCAGCAGCGGCGGGGCCCAAGAGACCCAGTACTTC
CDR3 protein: CASSGGAQETQYF

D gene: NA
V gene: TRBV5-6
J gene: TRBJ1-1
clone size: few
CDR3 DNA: TGTGCCAGCAGCTTGGCCCGGGGGAGGGTAGACACTGAAGCTTTCTTT
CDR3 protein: CASSLARGRVDTEAFF

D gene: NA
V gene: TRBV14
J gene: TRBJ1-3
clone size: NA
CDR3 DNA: TGTGCCAGCAGCCACGGTTATGGGGCTTCGGGAAACACCATATATTTT
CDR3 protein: CASSHGYGASGNTIYF

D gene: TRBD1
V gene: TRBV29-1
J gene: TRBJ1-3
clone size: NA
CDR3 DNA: TGCAGCGTTGAAACACAGGGGCCTGGAAACACCATATATTTT
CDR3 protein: CSVETQGPGNTIYF

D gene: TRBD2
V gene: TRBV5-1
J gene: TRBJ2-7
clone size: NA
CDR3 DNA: TGCGCCAGCAGCTTGGCCACGCCTAGCGGGATTACCTACGAGCAGTACTTC
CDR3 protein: CASSLATPSGITYEQYF

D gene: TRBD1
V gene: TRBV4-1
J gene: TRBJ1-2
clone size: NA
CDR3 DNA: TGCGCCAGCAGCCAAGATGGGGGACAGGGGCTTAGTGGCTACACCTTC
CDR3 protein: CASSQDGGQGLSGYTF

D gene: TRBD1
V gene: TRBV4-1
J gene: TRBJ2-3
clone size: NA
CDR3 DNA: TGCGCCAGCAGCCGAAACAGGGGCCTACGCACAGATACGCAGTATTTT
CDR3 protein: CASSRNRGLRTDTQYF

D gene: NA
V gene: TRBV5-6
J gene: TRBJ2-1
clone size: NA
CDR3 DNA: TGTGCCAGCAGCTTCGGACTGATCTACAATGAGCAGTTCTTC
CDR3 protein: CASSFGLIYNEQFF

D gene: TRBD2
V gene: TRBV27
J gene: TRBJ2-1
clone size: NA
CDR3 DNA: TGTGCCAGCAGTTTATCGGCGGGAGGGGCCTACAATGAGCAGTTCTTC
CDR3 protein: CASSLSAGGAYNEQFF

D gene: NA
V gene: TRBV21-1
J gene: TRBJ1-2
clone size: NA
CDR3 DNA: TGTGCCAGCAGAGTAGGAGGGATCGACTATGGCTACACCTTC
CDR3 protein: CASRVGGIDYGYTF

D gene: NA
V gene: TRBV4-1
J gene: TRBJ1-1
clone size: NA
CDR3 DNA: TGCGCCAGCAGCCAAGTAACGCGGGGCACTGAAGCTTTCTTT
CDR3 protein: CASSQVTRGTEAFF

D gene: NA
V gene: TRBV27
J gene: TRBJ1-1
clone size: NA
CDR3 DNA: TGTGCCAGCAGTTCCCGACAGAAGGGTGAAGCTTTCTTT
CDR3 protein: CASSSRQKGEAFF

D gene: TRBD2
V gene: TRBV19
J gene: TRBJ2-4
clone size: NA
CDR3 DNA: TGTGCCAGTAGGAGTAGCGGGATCCCGAAAAACATTCAGTACTTC
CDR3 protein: CASRSSGIPKNIQYF

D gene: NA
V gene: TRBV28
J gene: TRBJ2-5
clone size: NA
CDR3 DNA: TGTGCCAGCAGTTTATTACAGCAAGAGACCCAGTACTTC
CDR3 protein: CASSLLQQETQYF

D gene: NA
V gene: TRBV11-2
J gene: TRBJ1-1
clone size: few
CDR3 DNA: TGTGCCAGCAGCTTAGTTTTGACAGGAAGCACTGAAGCTTTCTTT
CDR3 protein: CASSLVLTGSTEAFF

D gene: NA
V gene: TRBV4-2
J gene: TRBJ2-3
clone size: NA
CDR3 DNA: TGTGCCAGCAGCCCTGAGGGAGACGAGACAGATACGCAGTATTTT
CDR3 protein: CASSPEGDETDTQYF

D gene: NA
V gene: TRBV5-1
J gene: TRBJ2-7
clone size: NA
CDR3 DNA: TGCGCCAGCAGCTTGGTGGACAGCTATTACGAGCAGTACTTC
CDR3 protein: CASSLVDSYYEQYF

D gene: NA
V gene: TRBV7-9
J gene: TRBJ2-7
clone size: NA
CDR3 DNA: TGTGCCAGCAGCCCCTCGGCCTCGGGCGAGCAGTACTTC
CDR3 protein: CASSPSASGEQYF

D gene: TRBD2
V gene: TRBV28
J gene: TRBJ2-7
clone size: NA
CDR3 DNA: TGTGCCAGCAGTTTATTGTTCTCGGGCGGGAGCTACTACGAGCAGTACTTC
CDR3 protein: CASSLLFSGGSYYEQYF

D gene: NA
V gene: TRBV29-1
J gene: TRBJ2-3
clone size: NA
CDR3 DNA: TGCAGCGTTGAAGGGGGCATGGAGGGACCGACAGATACGCAGTATTTT
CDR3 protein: CSVEGGMEGPTDTQYF

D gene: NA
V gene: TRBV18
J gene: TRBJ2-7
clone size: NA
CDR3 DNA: TGTGCCAGCTCACCGGTCTACCCAACCTACGAGCAGTACTTC
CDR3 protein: CASSPVYPTYEQYF

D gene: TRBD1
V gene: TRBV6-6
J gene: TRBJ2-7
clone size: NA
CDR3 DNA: TGTGCCAGCAGTTCGGCCAGGGACAGGGGCTACGAGCAGTACTTC
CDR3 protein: CASSSARDRGYEQYF

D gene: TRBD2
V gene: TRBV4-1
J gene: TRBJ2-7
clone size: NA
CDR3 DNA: TGCGCCAGCAGCCTTCCGGGACTAGCGGGAGTCGAGCAGTACTTC
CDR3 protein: CASSLPGLAGVEQYF

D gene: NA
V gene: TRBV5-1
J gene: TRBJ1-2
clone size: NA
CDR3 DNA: TGCGCCAGCAGGACTACAGGGAACTATGGCTACACCTTC
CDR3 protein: CASRTTGNYGYTF

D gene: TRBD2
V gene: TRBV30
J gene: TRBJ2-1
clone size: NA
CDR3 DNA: TGTGCCTGGAGTGTACCCGGGAGGGCCCACAATGAGCAGTTCTTC
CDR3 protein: CAWSVPGRAHNEQFF

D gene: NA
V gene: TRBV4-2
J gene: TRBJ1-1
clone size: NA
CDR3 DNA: TGTGCCAACAGCCAAGCAACTGAAGCTTTCTTT
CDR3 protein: CANSQATEAFF

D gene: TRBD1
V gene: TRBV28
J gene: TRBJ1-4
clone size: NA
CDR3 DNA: TGTGCCAGCAGTTTTATGAACAGGGGAAGGGAAAAACTGTTTTTT
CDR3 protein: CASSFMNRGREKLFF

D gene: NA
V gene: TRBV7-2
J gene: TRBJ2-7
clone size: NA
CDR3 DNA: TGTGCCAGCAGCTTAAAGTTAGGTGTCCGGGGGTACGAGCAGTACTTC
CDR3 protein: CASSLKLGVRGYEQYF

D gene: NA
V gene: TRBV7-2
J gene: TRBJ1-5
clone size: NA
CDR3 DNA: TGTGCCAGCAGTCTGGGGGCAGGGCGAGTGGGCAATCAGCCCCAGCATTTT
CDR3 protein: CASSLGAGRVGNQPQHF

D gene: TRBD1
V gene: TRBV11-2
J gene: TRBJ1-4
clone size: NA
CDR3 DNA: TGTGCCAGCAGCGCAGAGGACAGGGGAACTAATGAAAAACTGTTTTTT
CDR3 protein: CASSAEDRGTNEKLFF

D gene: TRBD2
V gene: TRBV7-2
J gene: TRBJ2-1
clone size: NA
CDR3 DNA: TGTGCCAGCAGCCCCGGGACTAGCGGGGTGAGGGCTTACAATGAGCAGTTCTTC
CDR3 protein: CASSPGTSGVRAYNEQFF

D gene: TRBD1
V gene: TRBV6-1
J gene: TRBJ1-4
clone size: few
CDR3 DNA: TGTGCCAGCAGTGCTTCGACAGGGGACGGTTTGGAAAAACTGTTTTTT
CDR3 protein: CASSASTGDGLEKLFF

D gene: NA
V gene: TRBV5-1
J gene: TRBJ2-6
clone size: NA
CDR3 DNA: TGCGCCAGCAGCTTGACAGACTCTGGGGCCAACGTCCTGACTTTC
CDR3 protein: CASSLTDSGANVLTF

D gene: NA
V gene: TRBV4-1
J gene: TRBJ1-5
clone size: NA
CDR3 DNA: TGCGCCAGCATGCCAAGTTTGTTTGAGAATAGCAATCAGCCCCAGCATTTT
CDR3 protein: CASMPSLFENSNQPQHF

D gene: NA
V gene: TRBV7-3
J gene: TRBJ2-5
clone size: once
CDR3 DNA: TGTGCCAGCAGCTTAACCTGGAGGGAGACCCAGTACTTC
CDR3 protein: CASSLTWRETQYF

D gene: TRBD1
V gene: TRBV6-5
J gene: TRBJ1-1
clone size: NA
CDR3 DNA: TGTGCCAGCAGTTCCCGGACAGGGATGAACACTGAAGCTTTCTTT
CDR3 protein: CASSSRTGMNTEAFF

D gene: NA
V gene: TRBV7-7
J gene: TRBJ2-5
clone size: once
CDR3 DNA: TGTGCTAGCAGCTTGGGGGTGGGGGGTACAGAGACCCAGTACTTC
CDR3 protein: CASSLGVGGTETQYF

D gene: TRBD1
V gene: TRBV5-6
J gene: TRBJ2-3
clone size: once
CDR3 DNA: TGTGCCAGCAGCTTGGACAGGGGGTACACAGATACGCAGTATTTT
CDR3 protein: CASSLDRGYTDTQYF

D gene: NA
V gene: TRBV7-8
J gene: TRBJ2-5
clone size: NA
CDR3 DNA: TGTGCCAGCAGCTTAACCGGAGCGGTGGGGAGGGAGACCCAGTACTTC
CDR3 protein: CASSLTGAVGRETQYF

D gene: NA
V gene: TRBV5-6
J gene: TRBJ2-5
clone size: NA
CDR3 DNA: TGTGCCAGCAGCTTGAATGGCAGGCCAGAGACCCAGTACTTC
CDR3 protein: CASSLNGRPETQYF

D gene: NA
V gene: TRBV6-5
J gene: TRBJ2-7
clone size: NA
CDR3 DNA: TGTGCCAGCAGCTACAGGGGGGGGTACGAGCAGTACTTC
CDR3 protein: CASSYRGGYEQYF

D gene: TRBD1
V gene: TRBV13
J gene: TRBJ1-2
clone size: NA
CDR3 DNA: TGTGCCAGCAGCCCAGACAGGGGAAACTATGGCTACACCTTC
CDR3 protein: CASSPDRGNYGYTF

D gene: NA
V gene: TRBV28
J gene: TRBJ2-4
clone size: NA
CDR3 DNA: TGTGCCAGCAGTTCTCGACCGGACAGCGGAAACATTCAGTACTTC
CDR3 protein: CASSSRPDSGNIQYF

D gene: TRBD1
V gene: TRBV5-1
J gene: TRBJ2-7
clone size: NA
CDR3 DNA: TGCGCCAGCAGCTCAGATGACAGGGAGATTGTCTACGAGCAGTACTTC
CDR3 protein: CASSSDDREIVYEQYF

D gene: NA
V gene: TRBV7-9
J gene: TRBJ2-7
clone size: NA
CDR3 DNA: TGTGCCAGCAGCTTAATGGCATCCTCCTACGAGCAGTACTTC
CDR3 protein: CASSLMASSYEQYF

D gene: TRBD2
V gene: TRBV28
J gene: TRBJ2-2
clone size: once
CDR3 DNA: TGTGCCAGCACTCCCCGGATGGGGACTAGCGGGGTCTCGAACACCGGGGAGCTGTTTTTT
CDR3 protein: CASTPRMGTSGVSNTGELFF

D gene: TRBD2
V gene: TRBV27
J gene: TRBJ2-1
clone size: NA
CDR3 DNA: TGTGCCAGCAGTTTACGGGGGGGCAAGCGTGACAATGAGCAGTTCTTC
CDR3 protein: CASSLRGGKRDNEQFF

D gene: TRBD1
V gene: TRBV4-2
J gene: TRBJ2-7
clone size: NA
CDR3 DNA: TGTGCCAGCAGCCCCCTAAGTCTTTATTTCGGGACAGCAACTATTTCCTACGAGCAGTACTTC
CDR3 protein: CASSPLSLYFGTATISYEQYF

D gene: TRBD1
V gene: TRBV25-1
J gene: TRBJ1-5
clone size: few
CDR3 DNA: TGTGCCAGCAGTGAATATACAGGGGCTCAGCCCCAGCATTTT
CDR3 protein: CASSEYTGAQPQHF